These 25 T cell receptor beta chains were sequenced from one sample in a study of T-cell memory formation after mild COVID-19. TCRdb re-called the 5' RACE reads through MiXCR, storing one row per CDR3 protein. This sample carries 450,000 or so distinct CDR3 sequences, roughly 23% of them seen once, and the ten largest clones take roughly an eighth. Sample: PBMCs or a T cell subset sorted from them (not recorded which). These receptors were obtained from an adult woman who had mild COVID-19 (a few samples of this study predate the infection). Cell type and time point are not known.

The table lists this clonotype with a count of one. The chain has TRBV9 and TRBJ2-7; the D gene is possibly TRBD1 (5 bases). The V end was cut by 1 base, the J end by 3 bases, with 11 bases between. The CDR3 extends over 14 amino acids. Germline V gene sequence: CDR1 SGDLS, CDR2 YYNGEE. The CDR3 region is CASSVHIDSYEQYF. CDR3 coding DNA: TGTGCCAGCAGCGTACATATCGACAGCTACGAGCAGTACTTC.

The chain's CDR3 is CASSGGGLEQKTQYF. As DNA, the CDR3 is TGTGCCAGCAGTGGCGGAGGACTAGAACAGAAGACCCAGTACTTC. The chain links TRBV2 to TRBJ2-5, with 7 bases lining up with TRBD2. V dropped 4 bases and J dropped 6; count of bases not matched to a gene: 11. This CDR3 is 15 amino acids long. Germline CDR1 is SNHLY and CDR2 is FYNNEI.

This clonotype was picked up many times. This chain connects TRBV5-4 to TRBJ2-1; D may be TRBD1 (6 bases). CDR1 and CDR2 (germline): SGHNT, YYREEE (reference sequence). CDR3 size: 15 residues. V lost 4 bases, J lost 6 bases, and 17 bases lay in between. CDR3 sequence reads: CASSPRGGWSNEQFF. The DNA of the CDR3 is TGTGCCAGCAGCCCCCGTGGGGGCTGGAGCAATGAGCAGTTCTTC.

There are a few counts of this clonotype. This chain uses TRBV20-1 with TRBJ2-3; 11 nucleotides align to TRBD2. V lost 5 bases to trimming and J lost 1 base; unmatched junction nucleotides: 5. Germline V gene lookup returns CDR1 DFQATT and CDR2 SNEGSKA (reference sequence). The CDR3 is 15 residues long. The DNA for the CDR3 is TGCAGTGCTCCTCCGGGACTAGCGGGCACAGATACGCAGTATTTT. Its translation is CSAPPGLAGTDTQYF.

The CDR3 loop is CASSDGQGDYGYTF. The CDR3 nucleotides read TGCGCCAGCAGCGACGGACAGGGGGACTATGGCTACACCTTC. The chain recombines TRBV5-1 with TRBJ1-2, with 10 positions matching TRBD1. The trim removed 4 bases at V and 3 bases at J, leaving 3 bases unmatched. CDR1 is SGHRS, CDR2 YFSETQ, per germline. CDR3 length: 14 residues.

This clonotype was seen a few times. V and J are TRBV6-5 and TRBJ2-1; TRBD2 matches at 12 bases. This CDR3 is built from 15 residues. Germline V gene data show CDR1 as MNHEY and CDR2 as SVGAGI. V was clipped by 5 bases and J by 9 bases; unmatched bases: 8. This CDR3 reads CASSPLAGGGSEQFF. The CDR3 nucleotides are TGTGCCAGCAGTCCGCTAGCGGGAGGGGGCAGTGAGCAGTTCTTC.

The gene calls are TRBV7-3 and TRBJ2-1, with 8 bases matching TRBD2. The length of the CDR3 is 15 residues. Germline CDR1 is SGHTA and CDR2 is FQGTGA. V shed 2 bases and J 3 bases; nucleotides not matched to a gene: 3. CDR3 in DNA: TGTGCCAGCAGCTTATCCGGGACTAGCTACAATGAGCAGTTCTTC. Its protein is CASSLSGTSYNEQFF.

The J gene is TRBJ1-2, the V gene TRBV12-3 or TRBV12-4; 8 bases align to TRBD1. Trimming removed 5 bases from V and 8 bases from J; junction bases left unmatched: 10. This CDR3 is 14 amino acids long. As DNA, the CDR3 is TGTGCCAGCAGTCTAGGACAGGGTCGATCCGGCTACACCTTC. Translation gives CASSLGQGRSGYTF.

This clonotype was picked up a small number of times. The genes are TRBV7-2 and TRBJ1-1; D is unresolved. The CDR3 spans 14 residues. V was trimmed by 5 bases and J by 0 bases, leaving 10 bases between them. Germline-derived CDR1 and CDR2 are SGHTA and FQGNSA. CDR3 DNA: TGTGCCAGCAGCGAAACAGAGATGAACACTGAAGCTTTCTTT. Protein product: CASSETEMNTEAFF.

The J gene is TRBJ2-7, the V gene TRBV13; D unresolved. V was shortened by 5 bases and J by 0 bases, with 8 bases between the two germline ends. This CDR3 has 13 residues. The germline gives CDR1 PRHDT, CDR2 FYEKMQ (reference sequence). The CDR3 sequence: CASSTISSYEQYF. The CDR3, as DNA: TGTGCCAGCAGCACGATAAGCTCCTACGAGCAGTACTTC.

This clonotype turned up a few times. This chain links TRBV2 with TRBJ2-5; D gene ambiguous. CDR1 is SNHLY and CDR2 is FYNNEI in the germline V gene. The V gene lost 6 bases and the J gene lost 5 bases, with 10 bases spanning the gap. The CDR3 contains 12 residues. Written as DNA, the CDR3 is TGTGCCAGCAGAGTGGACGGGGAGACCCAGTACTTC. This gives the protein CASRVDGETQYF.

The J gene is TRBJ2-1, the V gene TRBV5-1; 7 bases agree with TRBD1. The CDR3 is 14 residues long. The germline V gene encodes CDR1 SGHRS and CDR2 YFSETQ. Trimming at V came to 0 bases and at J to 6 bases, leaving 3 bases not matched to a gene. The CDR3, as DNA: TGCGCCAGCAGCTTGGCTGACAGGGTCAATGAGCAGTTCTTC. Encoded protein: CASSLADRVNEQFF.

This clonotype showed up just a few times. The chain joins TRBV7-9 to TRBJ2-7; 10 bases are shared with TRBD1. Germline-derived CDR1 and CDR2 are SEHNR and FQNEAQ (reference sequence). This CDR3 region has 14 residues. V lost 5 bases and J lost 4; bases outside the gene matches: 5. The DNA of the CDR3 is TGTGCCAGCAGCGTTGACAGGGGGCGGTACGAGCAGTACTTC. It yields the protein CASSVDRGRYEQYF.

V is TRBV5-1 and J is TRBJ2-1, with 7 bases matching TRBD1. Germline-derived CDR1 and CDR2 are SGHRS and YFSETQ. With 0 bases clipped from V and 15 bases from J, the junction kept 9 bases outside the gene matches. The CDR3 runs 13 residues. In nucleotides, the CDR3 is TGCGCCAGCAGCTTGGCCGACAGGGCTAGTGGGTTCTTC. Amino acids: CASSLADRASGFF. The whole variable domain, remainder taken from reference TRBV5-1 and TRBJ2-1, is KAGVTQTPRYLIKTRGQQVTLSCSPISGHRSVSWYQQTPGQGLQFLFEYFSETQRNKGNFPGRFSGRQFSNSRSEMNVSTLELGDSALYLCASSLADRASGFFGPGTRLTVL.

The genes are TRBV27 and TRBJ2-2; no reliable D call. V lost 1 base and J lost 2, with 8 bases in between. Per the germline V gene, CDR1 is MNHEY and CDR2 is SMNVEV (reference sequence). The length of the CDR3 is 15 residues. In nucleotides, the CDR3 is TGTGCCAGCAGTTTATGGGAAGGTAACACCGGGGAGCTGTTTTTT. Protein: CASSLWEGNTGELFF.

The chain recombines TRBV7-2 with TRBJ2-2; D unclear. V lost 5 bases, J lost 7 bases, and 8 bases lay in between. The CDR3 is made up of 12 amino acids. Germline CDR1 and CDR2: SGHTA and FQGNSA. The CDR3 here is CASSRINGELFF. The CDR3, as DNA: TGTGCCAGCAGCCGAATCAACGGGGAGCTGTTTTTT.

The rearrangement uses TRBV20-1 and TRBJ1-2, with no clear D. V lost 7 bases and J 6 bases, leaving 15 bases between the germline ends. Per the germline V gene, CDR1 is DFQATT and CDR2 is SNEGSKA (reference sequence). The CDR3 runs to 12 residues. Here the CDR3 reads CSGVSGGNGYTF. The CDR3 DNA is TGCAGTGGGGTGTCGGGAGGAAATGGCTACACCTTC.

This clonotype was counted a few times. The chain couples TRBV3-1 to TRBJ2-5; D might be TRBD1 or TRBD2, each matching 5 bases. Germline lookup yields CDR1 LGHDT and CDR2 YNNKEL (reference sequence). The CDR3 has 15 residues. The V end was cut by 0 bases, the J end by 4 bases, with 12 bases between. As DNA, the CDR3 is TGTGCCAGCAGCCAAGAGTTTGGGGGACGAGAGACCCAGTACTTC. Protein product: CASSQEFGGRETQYF.

This rearrangement joins TRBV4-1 to TRBJ2-7; D not certain. With 1 base removed from V and 2 bases from J, the gap between germline ends came to 12 bases. The germline CDR1 and CDR2 sequences are MGHRA and YSYEKL. CDR3 length: 15 amino acids. CDR3 nucleotides: TGCGCCAGCAGCCAAGTGGTGACGGAGCCCTACGAGCAGTACTTC. It yields the protein CASSQVVTEPYEQYF.

J is TRBJ1-2 and V is TRBV29-1, with a possible D match to TRBD1 (5 bases). This CDR3 is built from 12 residues. The germline V gene encodes CDR1 SQVTM and CDR2 ANQGSEA. V dropped 5 bases and J dropped 6 bases, with 13 bases sitting between them. This chain's CDR3 is CSVLTDTNGYTF. For the CDR3, the DNA is TGCAGCGTTTTGACAGATACCAATGGCTACACCTTC. Drawing the rest from reference TRBV29-1 and TRBJ1-2, the complete variable domain is SAVISQKPSRDICQRGTSLTIQCQVDSQVTMMFWYRQQPGQSLTLIATANQGSEATYESGFVIDKFPISRPNLTFSTLTVSNMSPEDSSIYLCSVLTDTNGYTFGSGTRLTVV.

This chain links TRBV5-1 with TRBJ1-3; D is ambiguous. The CDR3 is 14 amino acids. V was clipped by 2 bases and J by 4 bases, with 10 bases between them. The germline gives CDR1 SGHRS, CDR2 YFSETQ. The CDR3 sequence: CASSLGSGGNTIYF. The CDR3 DNA follows: TGCGCCAGCAGCTTAGGTTCGGGAGGAAACACCATATATTTT.

The rearrangement joins TRBV20-1 to TRBJ2-7; D not certain. Germline V gene data show CDR1 as DFQATT and CDR2 as SNEGSKA (reference sequence). Trimming pared 6 bases from V and 6 bases from J, leaving 24 bases between. The CDR3 extends over 15 amino acids. The CDR3 loop reads CSASKIGFQSGEQYF. The DNA for the CDR3 is TGCAGTGCCTCAAAGATCGGTTTCCAATCTGGCGAGCAGTACTTC.

This clonotype showed up just a few times. The genes are TRBV30 and TRBJ1-2; D may be TRBD1 (5 bases). Deletions cut 5 bases from V and 4 bases from J, with 14 bases between. Germline V lookup: CDR1 GTSNPN, CDR2 SVGIG (reference sequence). The CDR3 is 13 amino acids. The CDR3 DNA is TGTGCCTGGGGTGGGGCCAGGGCCTATGGCTACACCTTC. Protein: CAWGGARAYGYTF.

This sequence joins TRBV5-1 and TRBJ2-7; no clear D. V was pared by 7 bases and J by 2 bases, with 10 bases between. The CDR3 contains 12 residues. In germline, CDR1 is SGHRS, CDR2 YFSETQ. The CDR3 region has the DNA TGCGCCAGCTACGAGGTTGCCTACGAGCAGTACTTC. This gives the protein CASYEVAYEQYF.

This clonotype was counted a few times. The V and J genes are TRBV7-8 and TRBJ1-1; TRBD1 matches at 9 bases. CDR1 SGHVS and CDR2 FQNEAQ come from the germline V gene. This CDR3 is built from 16 residues. Losses at the gene ends were 6 bases for V and 8 bases for J; bases not matched to a gene: 16. CDR3 sequence reads: CASRKEGGTGSAEAFF. In DNA, the CDR3 is TGTGCCAGCAGGAAAGAGGGGGGGACAGGGTCGGCGGAAGCTTTCTTT.